This TCR beta chain was captured by sequencing in a study of TIL therapy for anti-PD-1-resistant metastatic lung cancer. Notes on the study in general: Infused TIL clonotypes partially replaced the baseline blood repertoire, then decayed over months.

Sequencing used immunoSEQ v3. Each library reached 1.9 million or so read pairs, or about 5-6 million at deep level. Profiling relied on immunoSEQ multiplex PCR, and the TCRdb table lists in-frame clones only, not all of them. The table records around 21,000 clones, more than 65% of them present only once. Trimming cost V 4 bases and J 0 bases, with 16 bases left between them. Germline lookup yields CDR1 LNHDA and CDR2 SQIVND (reference sequence). CDR3 length: 17 amino acids. As regards this clone: Its antigen is unidentified.

Time point specified: pre-treatment sample, taken before nivolumab and TIL therapy. Enrollment ran from 2017 to early 2020. Sequenced material: blood, taken at baseline. The TCR comes from a person between 25 and 79 years old with non-small cell lung cancer. J is TRBJ1-5 and V is TRBV19, with D possibly TRBD1 on 6 matching bases. This CDR3 reads CASSRDMDRFSNQPQHF. DNA of the CDR3: TGTGCCAGTAGTAGAGATATGGACAGATTTAGCAATCAGCCCCAGCATTTT. Filled out from reference TRBV19 and TRBJ1-5, the complete variable domain reads DGGITQSPKYLFRKEGQNVTLSCEQNLNHDAMYWYRQDPGQGLRLIYYSQIVNDFQKGDIAEGYSVSREKKESFPLTVTSAQKNPTAFYLCASSRDMDRFSNQPQHFGDGTRLSIL.